A single count supports the clone carrying this TCR beta chain. This sample is drawn from a study of OX40 agonist ivuxolimab in advanced cancers. Method: immunoSEQ multiplex PCR; TCRdb's copy keeps in-frame clones and lacks some. The data show approximately 68,000 clones, about 89% seen once. Germline V CDR1 and CDR2: SGHRS, YFSETQ. This CDR3 contains 14 residues. Trimming left V 1 base short and J 3 bases short, with 10 bases between. This TCR was recovered from an adult with an advanced solid tumor such as melanoma, head and neck, liver or kidney cancer. The sample consisted of CD4+ or CD8+ T cells sorted from blood, taken in a trial of the OX40 agonist ivuxolimab. The chain joins TRBV5-1 to TRBJ1-2; D is uncertain. The CDR3 nucleotides read TGCGCCAGCAGCTTGTCGGGAGGAGACTATGGCTACACCTTC. It encodes CASSLSGGDYGYTF.